The 2 T cell receptor beta chains in this list originate from one sample, sequenced in a study of T-cell memory formation after mild COVID-19. TCRdb reprocessed the 5' RACE reads via MiXCR and lists one record per CDR3 protein. This repertoire shows approximately 290,000 distinct CDR3 sequences, roughly 15% found once; its top ten account for about a fifth. Material: PBMCs or a T cell subset sorted from them (not recorded which). The receptors stem from a man between 18 and 35 years old who had mild COVID-19 (a few samples of this study predate the infection). Cell type and time point are not known.

This clonotype has just a few counts. This chain uses TRBV7-9 with TRBJ2-6; D tentatively fits TRBD1 or TRBD2 (5 bases each). Looked up from germline, CDR1 is SEHNR and CDR2 is FQNEAQ (reference sequence). V dropped 4 bases and J dropped 2 bases, with 21 bases sitting between them. CDR3 length equals 19 residues. CDR3 amino acids: CASSSALGTGRPGANVLTF. CDR3 in DNA: TGTGCCAGCAGCTCCGCTCTAGGGACGGGAAGACCTGGGGCCAACGTCCTGACTTTC.

The DNA of the CDR3 is TGTGCCAGCAGTAGTCTGACAGCCCAAGAGACCCAGTACTTC. It encodes CASSSLTAQETQYF. The chain has TRBV6-5 and TRBJ2-5, with D perhaps matching TRBD1 (5 bases). Germline V gene sequence: CDR1 MNHEY, CDR2 SVGAGI. V dropped 5 bases and J dropped 1 base, with 11 bases sitting between them. This CDR3 contains 14 residues.